This TCR beta chain was obtained from a study of Ad26.COV2.S vaccination and SARS-CoV-2 variants. The V end was cut by 1 base, the J end by 0 bases, with 10 bases between. The CDR3 has 15 residues. Looked up from germline, CDR1 is KGHSH and CDR2 is LQKENI. This table comes from immunoSEQ multiplex PCR, and its TCRdb copy is limited to in-frame clones, with some not included. The repertoire includes about 98,000 clones, roughly 80% of them detected once, and roughly a sixth sits in the top ten. This receptor was identified in a human donor who had recovered from COVID-19. The specimen comprised peripheral blood, sampled after recovery from COVID-19. This rearrangement joins TRBV18 to TRBJ2-7; tentatively, D is TRBD1 (6 bases). CDR3 region: CASSPQGDSSYEQYF. For the CDR3, the DNA is TGTGCCAGCTCACCACAGGGGGATAGCTCCTACGAGCAGTACTTC.